A single sample is the source of the 22 T cell receptor beta chains below, sequenced in a study of control samples from healthy donors and cancer patients. Clones were sequenced by immunoSEQ multiplex PCR, and TCRdb holds only the in-frame ones, with some missing. The sample contains fewer than 200,000 clones, roughly 94% of which appear only once. The sequenced sample consisted of PBMCs. The receptors here all came from a man in his 60s with colorectal cancer.

The rearrangement uses TRBV5-6 and TRBJ1-5; D gene ambiguous. Per the germline V gene, CDR1 is SGHDT and CDR2 is YYEEEE. Trimming left V 0 bases short and J 0 bases short, with 13 bases between. The CDR3 runs 17 residues. CDR3 loop: CASSLAQNQYSNQPQHF. The CDR3 bases are TGTGCCAGCAGCTTGGCTCAGAATCAATATAGCAATCAGCCCCAGCATTTT.

This clone has a single count. The rearrangement links TRBV19 to TRBJ1-1; D perhaps matches TRBD1 (6 bases). The CDR3 extends over 15 amino acids. V lost 4 bases, J lost 1 base, and 13 bases lay in between. CDR1 is LNHDA, CDR2 SQIVND, per germline (reference sequence). The CDR3 DNA reads TGTGCCAGTAGTAAGTCCGGGACACCGAACACTGAAGCTTTCTTT. As protein: CASSKSGTPNTEAFF.

In its sample, this clone was seen once. Relative to the germline gene, one junction end is altered; a read error may explain this. The gene calls are TRBV6-5 and TRBJ1-1, with TRBD1 matching over 9 bases. Germline CDR1 MNHEY, CDR2 SVGAGI. This CDR3 region has 13 residues. The CDR3: CASDDRGNSEAFF. In nucleotides, the CDR3 is TGTGCCAGCGACGACAGGGGGAACTCTGAAGCTTTCTTT.

J is TRBJ2-3 and V is TRBV13; D might be TRBD1 (6 bases). CDR1 and CDR2 from the germline V gene are PRHDT and FYEKMQ (reference sequence). This CDR3 is built from 14 residues. V lost 4 bases to trimming and J lost 3 bases, with 11 bases between them. The CDR3 nucleotides are TGTGCCAGCAGCTCACAGGGAAAGACAGATACGCAGTATTTT. Protein sequence: CASSSQGKTDTQYF.

The chain links TRBV2 to TRBJ1-2, with a possible D match to TRBD1 (5 bases). CDR1 and CDR2 (germline): SNHLY, FYNNEI. The CDR3 is 14 amino acids. V was trimmed by 8 bases and J by 8 bases, leaving 21 bases between them. The CDR3 here is CASARQGPSTGYTF. Here the CDR3 DNA reads TGTGCCAGCGCCAGGCAGGGACCCTCGACCGGCTACACCTTC. Using reference TRBV2 and TRBJ1-2 for the parts outside the CDR3, the full variable domain is EPEVTQTPSHQVTQMGQEVILRCVPISNHLYFYWYRQILGQKVEFLVSFYNNEISEKSEIFDDQFSVERPDGSNFTLKIRSTKLEDSAMYFCASARQGPSTGYTFGSGTRLTVV.

This clone was found once. This sequence joins TRBV10-3 and TRBJ1-3, with D possibly being TRBD1 (6 bases). The CDR3 has 14 residues. V lost 6 bases and J 2 bases, leaving 11 bases between the germline ends. Per the germline V gene, CDR1 is ENHRY and CDR2 is SYGVKD. In nucleotides, the CDR3 is TGTGCCATCAGGGATAACAGGGCTGGAAACACCATATATTTT. Protein sequence: CAIRDNRAGNTIYF.

The chain recombines TRBV19 with TRBJ1-3; D ambiguous. CDR3 length equals 14 residues. In germline, CDR1 is LNHDA, CDR2 SQIVND (reference sequence). V lost 8 bases and J lost 0, with 11 bases in between. CDR3 DNA sequence: TGTGCCAGTGCTCAAGGGCACTCTGGAAACACCATATATTTT. Protein sequence: CASAQGHSGNTIYF.

V and J are TRBV6-2 or TRBV6-3 and TRBJ1-6; 9 nucleotides line up with TRBD1. The length of the CDR3 is 16 residues. After removal of 0 bases from V and 7 bases from J, the junction contained 4 bases not matched to a gene. Germline CDR1 MNHEY, CDR2 SVGEGT. The CDR3 sequence: CASSYSPGQGNSPLHF. CDR3 bases: TGTGCCAGCAGTTACTCCCCGGGACAGGGAAATTCACCCCTCCACTTT.

CDR3 in DNA: TGTGCCACCAGTGGACAGGGGATGACTGGGGCCAACGTCCTGACTTTC. Its protein product is CATSGQGMTGANVLTF. V gene TRBV24-1 combines with J gene TRBJ2-6; 8 bases agree with TRBD1. The CDR3 is made up of 16 amino acids. Per germline, CDR1 KGHDR and CDR2 SFDVKD. V dropped 5 bases and J dropped 2; count of bases not matched to a gene: 4.

V is TRBV7-2 and J is TRBJ2-3, with D maybe TRBD2 (6 bases). Trimming shortened V by 4 bases and J by 5 bases, and 22 bases separated the two germline ends. The V gene's germline CDR1 is SGHTA and CDR2 FQGNSA. The CDR3 length is 17 residues. The chain's CDR3 is CASSSLPPGGWGDTQYF. As DNA, the CDR3 is TGTGCCAGCAGCTCCTTACCCCCCGGGGGTTGGGGAGATACGCAGTATTTT.

This clone has only one observation. This chain connects TRBV5-6 to TRBJ1-5; 8 bases map to TRBD1. There are 14 residues in the CDR3. CDR1 is SGHDT and CDR2 is YYEEEE in the germline V gene. V dropped 7 bases and J dropped 1; count of bases not matched to a gene: 4. In DNA form, the CDR3 reads TGTGCCAGCCGCAGACAGGGGAGCAATCAGCCCCAGCATTTT. It yields the protein CASRRQGSNQPQHF.

This clone was observed a few times. The chain has TRBV7-9 and TRBJ1-4; D remains unclear. This CDR3 has 14 amino acids. In germline, CDR1 is SEHNR, CDR2 FQNEAQ (reference sequence). Trimming cost V 6 bases and J 0 bases, with 8 bases left between them. CDR3 in DNA: TGTGCCAGCAGGAGGGATGCAACTAATGAAAAACTGTTTTTT. Translation gives CASRRDATNEKLFF.

The CDR3 reads CASSPQRGAIYEQYF. CDR3 bases: TGTGCCAGCAGCCCCCAGCGGGGGGCGATCTACGAGCAGTACTTC. The V and J genes are TRBV9 and TRBJ2-7; 9 nucleotides line up with TRBD2. V lost 4 bases to trimming and J lost 3 bases; unmatched junction nucleotides: 8. This CDR3 region has 15 residues. Germline V gene sequence: CDR1 SGDLS, CDR2 YYNGEE.

The gene calls are TRBV19 and TRBJ1-2; D remains ambiguous. V lost 0 bases and J lost 11, with 10 bases in between. This CDR3 is 12 amino acids long. CDR1 is LNHDA, CDR2 SQIVND, per germline (reference sequence). The CDR3 region is CASSIEPLEYTF. The CDR3 bases are TGTGCCAGTAGTATAGAACCGTTAGAGTACACCTTC. Full variable domain (missing parts from reference TRBV19 and TRBJ1-2): DGGITQSPKYLFRKEGQNVTLSCEQNLNHDAMYWYRQDPGQGLRLIYYSQIVNDFQKGDIAEGYSVSREKKESFPLTVTSAQKNPTAFYLCASSIEPLEYTFGSGTRLTVV.

The chain employs TRBV3-1 (or the pseudogene TRBV3-2) and TRBJ1-2; D is uncertain. The V end lost 5 bases, the J end lost 8 bases, and 12 bases lay between the germline ends. Germline CDR1 is LGHDT and CDR2 is YNNKEL (reference sequence). CDR3 length: 12 amino acids. This CDR3 is CASSAFLGGYTF. As DNA, the CDR3 is TGTGCCAGCAGCGCGTTCTTGGGGGGCTACACCTTC.

The J gene is TRBJ2-5, the V gene TRBV29-1; D possibly corresponds to TRBD2 (6 bases). Germline values: CDR1 SQVTM, CDR2 ANQGSEA. The V gene lost 4 bases and the J gene lost 1 base, with 10 bases spanning the gap. The CDR3 covers 13 residues. As DNA, the CDR3 is TGCAGCGTTGTGGAGGGGACCCAAGAGACCCAGTACTTC. This gives the protein CSVVEGTQETQYF.

The V and J genes are TRBV24-1 and TRBJ1-4; D possibly corresponds to TRBD1 (5 bases). The CDR3 totals 15 residues. The germline gives CDR1 KGHDR, CDR2 SFDVKD. The V gene lost 4 bases and the J gene lost 3 bases, with 11 bases spanning the gap. CDR3 nucleotides: TGTGCCACCAGTGACCGACAGCACGCTAATGAAAAACTGTTTTTT. Translated: CATSDRQHANEKLFF.

The genes are TRBV3-1 (or the pseudogene TRBV3-2) and TRBJ2-2; 9 positions agree with TRBD1. Germline CDR1 is LGHDT and CDR2 is YNNKEL (reference sequence). V shed 8 bases and J 4 bases; nucleotides not matched to a gene: 5. There are 14 residues in the CDR3. This chain's CDR3 is CASGRTGVTGELFF. CDR3 in DNA: TGTGCCAGCGGAAGGACAGGGGTCACCGGGGAGCTGTTTTTT.

This sequence joins TRBV7-8 and TRBJ1-1; perhaps TRBD1 as D (6 bases). CDR3 size: 16 residues. V was shortened by 5 bases and J by 0 bases, with 16 bases between the two germline ends. The germline V gene encodes CDR1 SGHVS and CDR2 FQNEAQ. Here the CDR3 DNA reads TGTGCCAGCAGCCACGGTGGACAGACTATGAACACTGAAGCTTTCTTT. Translation gives CASSHGGQTMNTEAFF.

The J gene is TRBJ1-4, the V gene TRBV14; 8 bases align to TRBD1. Germline CDR1 and CDR2: SGHDN and FVKESK. After removal of 2 bases from V and 8 bases from J, the junction contained 1 base not matched to a gene. The CDR3 has 13 amino acids. CDR3 region: CASSQQGAEKLFF. Written as DNA, the CDR3 is TGTGCCAGCAGCCAACAGGGGGCCGAAAAACTGTTTTTT.

V is TRBV7-2 and J is TRBJ1-2; TRBD1 aligns across 7 bases. Germline CDR1 and CDR2: SGHTA and FQGNSA. V was clipped by 1 base and J by 2 bases; unmatched bases: 1. CDR3 size: 14 residues. In DNA form, the CDR3 reads TGTGCCAGCAGCTTAGGGGGACAGAACTATGGCTACACCTTC. This sequence encodes CASSLGGQNYGYTF.

The CDR3 sequence: CASSQGASETQYF. In DNA, the CDR3 is TGTGCCAGCAGCCAGGGGGCATCGGAGACCCAGTACTTC. The chain carries TRBV2 and TRBJ2-5, with 8 bases matching TRBD1. This CDR3 has 13 residues. The junction had 5 bases not matched to a gene; V was cut back by 6 bases and J by 5 bases. Per germline, CDR1 SNHLY and CDR2 FYNNEI.